This is a list of T cell receptor beta chains from one sample in a study of tumor-infiltrating lymphocytes in primary liver carcinoma. TCRdb reanalysed the multiplex PCR reads using MiXCR and keeps one entry per CDR3 protein. This sample has tens of thousands of distinct CDR3 sequences; about 68% occur once, and the top ten carry around 25%. Material for sequencing was liver tumor tissue from sampling region 2. Receptor source: a man aged 40-55 years with primary liver carcinoma and hepatitis B virus infection. The CDR3 runs from the conserved cysteine through the conserved F or W. A D gene is named only where the DNA matches it firmly. The size of a clone is reported for some rows only, either as once, few or many, or as a class for expanded clones.

V gene	D gene	J gene	clone size	CDR3 protein	CDR3 DNA
TRBV14	.	TRBJ1-2	many	CASSHTSLGSSNYGYTF	TGTGCCAGCAGCCACACCAGCTTAGGCAGTTCTAACTATGGCTACACCTTC
TRBV7-9	TRBD1	TRBJ2-3	few	CVSSSRDRGSLYF	TGTGTCAGCAGCAGCCGGGACAGGGGAAGTCTGTATTTC
TRBV28	.	TRBJ1-2	once	CANRAGGAEYGYTF	TGTGCCAACAGAGCGGGAGGGGCGGAGTATGGCTACACCTTC
TRBV7-9	.	TRBJ2-5	.	CASSIRSGQETQHF	TGTGCCAGCAGCATCAGGAGCGGCCAAGAGACCCAGCACTTC
TRBV11-2	.	TRBJ2-5	.	CASRSLDSIHQETQYF	TGTGCCAGCAGATCCCTGGACTCGATCCATCAAGAGACCCAGTACTTC
TRBV11-1	.	TRBJ2-1	.	CASSFGISCHNEQFF	TGTGCCAGCAGCTTCGGGATTAGCTGCCACAATGAGCAGTTCTTC
TRBV28	TRBD1	TRBJ2-1	.	CASSLTGSSYNEQFF	TGTGCCAGCAGTTTGACAGGGTCTTCTTACAATGAGCAGTTCTTC
TRBV2	.	TRBJ1-5	.	CASSGRTDSNQPQHF	TGTGCCAGCAGTGGAAGGACCGATAGCAATCAGCCCCAGCATTTT
TRBV2	TRBD2	TRBJ2-3	.	CVSSSGSDTQYF	TGTGTCAGCAGTAGCGGGAGCGATACGCAGTATTTT
TRBV28	.	TRBJ2-5	many	CASSLFGGETQYF	TGTGCCAGCAGTTTATTTGGAGGGGAGACCCAGTACTTC
TRBV7-2	TRBD2	TRBJ2-3	.	CASSLDASGLNTQYF	TGTGCCAGCAGCTTAGATGCTAGCGGGTTGAATACGCAGTATTTT
TRBV30	.	TRBJ2-5	.	CALSPLSQETQYF	TGTGCCTTGAGTCCACTCAGCCAAGAGACCCAGTACTTC
TRBV11-2	.	TRBJ2-7	.	CASSLSEVVSQYF	TGTGCGAGCAGCTTAAGTGAGGTAGTGTCGCAGTACTTC
TRBV11-2	TRBD2	TRBJ2-1	.	CASSFPRLAGEPYSEQLF	TGTGCCAGCAGCTTTCCTCGACTAGCGGGAGAACCCTACAGTGAGCAGCTCTTT
TRBV12-3/TRBV12-4	.	TRBJ2-7	many	CASSIGGYEQYF	TGTGCCAGCTCGATAGGGGGCTACGAGCAGTACTTC
TRBV6-2/TRBV6-3	.	TRBJ1-5	.	CAGNTQGGSNQPQHF	TGTGCCGGCAACACTCAGGGAGGGAGCAATCAGCCCCAGCATTTT
TRBV6-5	TRBD2	TRBJ2-7	few	CASRPGGLAYEQYF	TGTGCATCCAGGCCGGGGGGACTAGCTTACGAGCAGTACTTC
TRBV10-1	.	TRBJ1-1	many	CANRGGVTEAFF	TGCGCCAACAGAGGAGGGGTCACTGAAGCTTTCTTT
TRBV13	.	TRBJ2-7	.	CASSRGVRKQYF	TGTGCAAGCAGCCGCGGGGTGCGCAAGCAGTACTTC
TRBV4-1	.	TRBJ2-2	.	CVSSQAPNTGGLFF	TGCGTCAGCAGCCAAGCTCCGAACACCGGGGGGCTGTTTTTT
TRBV2	.	TRBJ2-5	.	CASSQLREETQYF	TGTGCCAGCAGCCAATTGAGGGAGGAGACCCAGTACTTC
TRBV11-2	TRBD2	TRBJ2-3	.	CASSPLTSGSRDTQYF	TGCGCCAGCAGCCCCCTGACTAGCGGCAGCAGAGATACGCAGTATTTT
TRBV4-1	TRBD2	TRBJ2-1	once	CASSQPGGKKRGGLSSYNEQFF	TGCGCCAGCAGCCAACCAGGGGGAAAAAAGCGGGGGGGCTTAAGCTCCTACAATGAGCAATTCTTC
TRBV28	TRBD2	TRBJ2-1	.	CVSSLPGLASNNEQFF	TGTGTCAGCAGTTTACCCGGACTAGCGAGTAACAATGAGCAGTTCTTC
TRBV11-2	TRBD2	TRBJ2-3	.	CTSSEAPQRLAVADTQYF	TGTACCAGCAGCGAGGCCCCACAGAGACTAGCGGTCGCAGATACGCAGTATTTT
TRBV6-5	TRBD1	TRBJ1-3	.	CASRITGDSYTIYF	TGTGCCAGTAGGATAACAGGGGACTCATACACCATATATTTT
TRBV12-5	.	TRBJ2-2	.	CASGPPGSLNTRELFF	TGTGCTAGTGGTCCCCCGGGCAGCTTGAACACCAGGGAGCTGTTTTTT
TRBV11-2	TRBD2	TRBJ2-5	medium-sized	CASSLVPASGQETQYF	TGTGCCAGCAGCTTAGTCCCGGCTAGCGGGCAAGAGACCCAGTACTTC
TRBV29-1	.	TRBJ1-2	.	CSVEERAVRPYGYTF	TGCAGCGTTGAGGAACGGGCCGTCAGGCCCTATGGCTACACCTTC
TRBV12-3/TRBV12-4	TRBD2	TRBJ2-7	.	CASGLLVGGHPYEQYF	TGTGCCAGCGGTTTATTAGTGGGAGGGCATCCCTACGAGCAGTACTTC
TRBV11-2	.	TRBJ1-2	medium-sized	CASSTLGGLRGYTF	TGTGCCAGCAGCACCCTGGGAGGGTTGCGCGGCTACACCTTC
TRBV4-1	TRBD2	TRBJ2-3	.	CANSGGRGIDTQYF	TGCGCCAACAGCGGCGGGAGGGGGATAGATACGCAGTATTTT
TRBV11-2	.	TRBJ1-4	.	CASSLDMGSGRWKLFF	TGTGCCAGCAGCTTGGACATGGGTTCGGGTCGATGGAAACTGTTTTTT
TRBV10-3	.	TRBJ1-6	.	CAIKDNNNSPFHF	TGTGCCATCAAGGACAACAATAATTCACCCTTCCACTTT
TRBV5-3	.	TRBJ2-2	.	CARSLAGANTGVLLF	TGTGCCAGAAGCTTGGCGGGCGCGAACACCGGGGTGCTGTTGTTT
TRBV30	.	TRBJ1-5	.	CAWSAMGRLNQPQHF	TGTGCTTGGAGTGCAATGGGACGGCTCAATCAGCCCCAGCATTTT
TRBV19	.	TRBJ1-1	.	CASSRAGMNTEAFF	TGTGCCAGTAGTAGGGCAGGGATGAACACTGAAGCTTTCTTT
TRBV11-2	.	TRBJ2-6	few	CASSLGPGHSSGANVLTF	TGTGCCAGCAGCTTAGGGCCAGGGCACAGCTCTGGGGCCAACGTCCTGACTTTC
TRBV6-5	.	TRBJ2-1	.	CASRREASGRAEQFF	TGTGCCAGCAGAAGGGAGGCTAGTGGGAGAGCTGAGCAGTTCTTC
TRBV14	.	TRBJ1-1	.	CASNQDQAEAFF	TGTGCTAGCAACCAAGACCAGGCTGAAGCTTTCTTT
TRBV30	.	TRBJ2-2	.	CAGVSAKTGELVF	TGTGCCGGGGTTAGCGCGAAGACCGGGGAGCTGGTTTTT
TRBV11-2	.	TRBJ2-3	.	CASSLDDALQIARSTDTQYF	TGTGCCAGCAGCCTCGATGACGCCCTGCAGATAGCGAGAAGCACAGATACGCAATATTTT
TRBV6-2/TRBV6-3	.	TRBJ2-6	.	CVGSYTSGANVLTF	TGTGTCGGCAGTTACACCTCTGGGGCCAACGTCCTGACTTTC